The sample holds one count of the clone carrying this T cell receptor beta chain. The entry originates in a study of blood T cell repertoires in COVID-19. Method: immunoSEQ multiplex PCR; TCRdb's copy keeps in-frame clones and lacks some. The repertoire holds about 220,000 clones, with about four fifths as singletons. Input material: peripheral blood. This TCR derives from a woman aged 60-75 years with acute or convalescent COVID-19.

CDR3 coding DNA: TGTGCCAGCAGTGAATCACCCCGGAATTCACCCCTCCACTTT. This encodes CASSESPRNSPLHF. V usage is TRBV2 and J usage is TRBJ1-6; D gene unclear. The CDR3 is 14 amino acids. Germline CDR1 is SNHLY and CDR2 is FYNNEI. The V end lost 2 bases, the J end lost 7 bases, and 9 bases lay between the germline ends.